The TCR beta chain under discussion was sequenced for a study of T cell changes during pregnancy in multiple sclerosis. Sequencing was performed with immunoSEQ multiplex PCR; in TCRdb, only in-frame clones are kept and a portion is missing. Seen here are approximately 63,000 clones, nearly 95% observed once, and the top ten hold about 2.5%. Per germline, CDR1 SNHLY and CDR2 FYNNEI. The CDR3 consists of 14 residues. V lost 1 base and J 5 bases, leaving 12 bases between the germline ends. The receptor was derived from a female donor with multiple sclerosis, enrolled in a pregnancy study. The chain joins TRBV2 to TRBJ2-7, with D unclear. Sequences were derived from CD8+ T cells from peripheral blood mononuclear cells, sampled in the third trimester of pregnancy. DNA of the CDR3: TGTGCCAGCAGTGAAGATAGAGGTCCTGACGAGCAGTACTTC. Amino acid sequence: CASSEDRGPDEQYF.